Following are 3 T cell receptor beta chains from one sample sequenced in a study of blood T cell repertoires in COVID-19. Assay used: immunoSEQ multiplex PCR; TCRdb lists only in-frame clones, some missing. The table records just under 350,000 clones, over 70% of them present only once. The source material was peripheral blood. The receptors were gathered from a man under 40 with active or convalescent COVID-19.

This chain links TRBV15 with TRBJ2-7, with 9 positions matching TRBD1. Germline CDR1 and CDR2: LNHNV and YYDKDF (reference sequence). This CDR3 region has 16 residues. After removal of 0 bases from V and 2 bases from J, the junction contained 5 bases not matched to a gene. Here the CDR3 DNA reads TGTGCCACCAGCAGAGATAGGACAGGGGCACCCTACGAGCAGTACTTC. It specifies CATSRDRTGAPYEQYF.

This chain links TRBV24-1 with TRBJ2-2; D gene ambiguous. V was pared by 1 base and J by 8 bases, with 4 bases between. Germline V gene data show CDR1 as KGHDR and CDR2 as SFDVKD. The CDR3 consists of 12 residues. CDR3 nucleotides: TGTGCCACCAGTGATTTCGAGGGGGAGCTGTTTTTT. Amino acid sequence: CATSDFEGELFF.

This clone turned up a few times. The CDR3 DNA is TGTGCCAGCAGCACCCTAGATGGCGCCGGGGAGCTGTTTTTT. Its protein is CASSTLDGAGELFF. This chain connects TRBV7-9 to TRBJ2-2, with D hard to call. Germline V gene sequence: CDR1 SEHNR, CDR2 FQNEAQ (reference sequence). Trimming removed 5 bases from V and 6 bases from J, with 13 bases in between. This CDR3 has 14 residues.